The 23 T cell receptor beta chains reported below all come from one sample, sequenced in a study of shared clonotypes between healthy human individuals. Profiled with immunoSEQ multiplex PCR; TCRdb holds only in-frame clones, not every one. The repertoire holds roughly 2.4 million clones, 90% to 97% seen once, with 0.1% to 0.15% in the top ten. The sample comprised naive CD4+ T cells sorted from blood. Subset noted: CD45RA+ positively selected. The receptors derive from a man aged 18 to 29 in good health.

This chain joins TRBV13 and TRBJ1-6; D gene unclear. Trimming left V 5 bases short and J 0 bases short, with 8 bases between. This CDR3 has 15 amino acids. Per the germline V gene, CDR1 is PRHDT and CDR2 is FYEKMQ (reference sequence). CDR3 nucleotide sequence: TGTGCCAGCAGCACCGGGAGCTCCTATAATTCACCCCTCCACTTT. It codes for CASSTGSSYNSPLHF.

The rearrangement uses TRBV6-5 and TRBJ1-1; no reliable D call. The V gene lost 0 bases and the J gene lost 8 bases, with 10 bases spanning the gap. This CDR3 is 13 amino acids long. CDR1 and CDR2 (germline): MNHEY, SVGAGI. The CDR3 sequence: CASSYSKAREAFF. The CDR3 DNA is TGTGCCAGCAGTTACTCGAAGGCAAGAGAAGCTTTCTTT.

The rearrangement joins TRBV7-9 to TRBJ2-3; unclear D gene. CDR3 length: 18 residues. Germline V lookup: CDR1 SEHNR, CDR2 FQNEAQ (reference sequence). V dropped 5 bases and J dropped 5 bases, with 26 bases sitting between them. The CDR3 DNA sequence: TGTGCCAGCAGCCTCCGGGTGGGAAAATCTTCGTCTCTAGATACGCAGTATTTT. Protein product: CASSLRVGKSSSLDTQYF. The full variable domain, with the rest looked up from reference TRBV7-9 and TRBJ2-3, is DTGVSQNPRHKITKRGQNVTFRCDPISEHNRLYWYRQTLGQGPEFLTYFQNEAQLEKSRLLSDRFSAERPKGSFSTLEIQRTEQGDSAMYLCASSLRVGKSSSLDTQYFGPGTRLTVL.

To note about this clone: The sample contains more than one DNA sequence encoding this CDR3. The chain combines TRBV5-1 with TRBJ2-7; 7 bases map to TRBD1. CDR1 and CDR2 (germline): SGHRS, YFSETQ. The V and J ends lost 3 bases and 0 bases, in that order; junction bases with no gene match: 0. This CDR3 contains 13 residues. The CDR3 reads CASSWTGSYEQYF. CDR3 nucleotides: TGCGCCAGCAGCTGGACAGGCTCCTACGAGCAGTACTTC. Together with reference TRBV5-1 and TRBJ2-7, the CDR3 gives the full variable domain: KAGVTQTPRYLIKTRGQQVTLSCSPISGHRSVSWYQQTPGQGLQFLFEYFSETQRNKGNFPGRFSGRQFSNSRSEMNVSTLELGDSALYLCASSWTGSYEQYFGPGTRLTVT.

The chain couples TRBV7-2 to TRBJ2-3, with 7 bases fitting TRBD2. CDR3 length equals 15 residues. Trimming took 4 bases from V and 4 from J; bases not matched to a gene: 8. Germline lookup yields CDR1 SGHTA and CDR2 FQGNSA. CDR3 sequence reads: CASSYRGGAPDTQYF. The DNA of the CDR3 is TGTGCCAGCAGCTACCGGGGAGGGGCCCCAGATACGCAGTATTTT.

In the case of this clone: Other DNA sequences in this sample translate to the same CDR3. The V gene is TRBV7-2, the J gene TRBJ1-6; D gene ambiguous. V was clipped by 5 bases and J by 6 bases, with 5 bases between them. The CDR3 runs to 12 residues. Per germline, CDR1 SGHTA and CDR2 FQGNSA. The CDR3 region is CASSPFNSPLHF. The DNA for the CDR3 is TGTGCCAGCAGCCCATTTAATTCACCCCTCCACTTT.

This clone was found once. The chain uses TRBV6-1 and TRBJ2-1; TRBD2 aligns across 13 bases. There are 14 residues in the CDR3. Germline V gene sequence: CDR1 MNHNS, CDR2 SASEGT. V lost 7 bases and J lost 12; bases outside the gene matches: 9. This chain's CDR3 is CASTLAGGGHGQFF. Written as DNA, the CDR3 is TGTGCCAGCACACTAGCGGGAGGGGGCCATGGGCAGTTCTTC.

The chain links TRBV10-3 to TRBJ1-3, with D possibly TRBD1 on 6 matching bases. The ends were cut back, 0 bases at V and 2 bases at J, with 8 bases in the middle. The CDR3 has 15 residues. The germline V gene encodes CDR1 ENHRY and CDR2 SYGVKD. The CDR3 reads CAISESAGAGNTIYF. The CDR3 DNA is TGTGCCATCAGTGAGTCGGCAGGGGCTGGAAACACCATATATTTT.

This sequence joins TRBV30 and TRBJ1-2; D might be TRBD1 (5 bases). The V and J ends lost 2 bases and 7 bases respectively, with 14 bases between them. Germline values: CDR1 GTSNPN, CDR2 SVGIG (reference sequence). The CDR3 extends over 13 amino acids. Here the CDR3 reads CAWSLSGLAGYTF. CDR3 DNA sequence: TGTGCCTGGAGTCTATCGGGACTAGCTGGCTACACCTTC.

This sequence joins TRBV6-6 and TRBJ2-3; D possibly corresponds to TRBD1 (5 bases). CDR1 and CDR2 (germline): MNHNY, SVGAGI (reference sequence). The ends were cut back, 8 bases at V and 0 bases at J, with 12 bases in the middle. The CDR3 has 14 amino acids. The CDR3 DNA sequence: TGTGCCAGCTTCTTGACAGCCAGCACAGATACGCAGTATTTT. Residues: CASFLTASTDTQYF.

The V call is TRBV23-1, the J call TRBJ2-6; D remains unclear. TRBV23-1 is recorded as an ORF, its role being uncertain. With 10 bases removed from V and 2 bases from J, the gap between germline ends came to 21 bases. There are 17 residues in the CDR3. Here the CDR3 reads CAKSQSYGRPGANVLTF. For the CDR3, the DNA is TGCGCCAAAAGTCAATCCTACGGGCGCCCTGGGGCCAACGTCCTGACTTTC.

The rearrangement links TRBV6-5 to TRBJ2-2; possibly TRBD1 for D (6 bases). Trimming took 7 bases from V and 1 from J, leaving 7 bases between them. The CDR3 loop spans 13 amino acids. Germline V gene lookup returns CDR1 MNHEY and CDR2 SVGAGI. The CDR3 bases are TGTGCCAGCAAGACAGGGAACACCGGGGAGCTGTTTTTT. It encodes CASKTGNTGELFF.

The genes are TRBV7-6 and TRBJ2-5; D assignment may be TRBD1 or TRBD2 (5 bases each). From germline, CDR1 is SGHVS and CDR2 FNYEAQ. V was trimmed by 5 bases and J by 2 bases, leaving 15 bases between them. CDR3 length: 15 residues. This chain's CDR3 is CASSPSGQGQETQYF. DNA of the CDR3: TGTGCCAGCAGCCCCTCGGGGCAGGGACAAGAGACCCAGTACTTC.

The genes are TRBV7-2 and TRBJ1-4; no definite D call. The CDR3 extends over 15 amino acids. The germline gives CDR1 SGHTA, CDR2 FQGNSA. V lost 1 base and J 7 bases, leaving 13 bases between the germline ends. CDR3 in DNA: TGTGCCAGCAGCTTAGGGGCTGTGGATAGTGAAAAACTGTTTTTT. Translated, it gives CASSLGAVDSEKLFF.

Worth noting for this clone: This same CDR3 is encoded by further DNA sequences in the sample. This chain uses TRBV7-9 with TRBJ2-5, with TRBD1 matching 8 bases. Germline lookup yields CDR1 SEHNR and CDR2 FQNEAQ (reference sequence). The V and J ends lost 4 bases and 0 bases, in that order; junction bases with no gene match: 1. The CDR3 totals 14 residues. The CDR3, as DNA: TGTGCCAGCAGCTCGGACAGGGACCAAGAGACCCAGTACTTC. Amino acids: CASSSDRDQETQYF.

Worth noting for this clone: Different DNA sequences within this sample yield the same CDR3. J is TRBJ2-3 and V is TRBV6-5, with D unresolved. Germline V CDR1 and CDR2: MNHEY, SVGAGI. The CDR3 runs to 13 residues. The V end was cut by 6 bases, the J end by 1 base, with 8 bases between. CDR3 region: CASRTPGTDTQYF. The CDR3 DNA reads TGTGCCAGCAGAACGCCTGGCACAGATACGCAGTATTTT.

In this sample, this clone turned up once. The chain has TRBV10-1 and TRBJ2-5; 12 positions match TRBD2. The length of the CDR3 is 13 residues. Germline V gene data show CDR1 as WNHNN and CDR2 as SYGVQD (reference sequence). V was clipped by 8 bases and J by 3 bases; unmatched bases: 1. The CDR3 DNA reads TGCGCCAGCTCTAGCGGGAGGGAAGAGACCCAGTACTTC. Translating gives CASSSGREETQYF.

The chain has TRBV28 and TRBJ1-1; 10 nucleotides line up with TRBD1. This CDR3 region has 15 residues. Trimming cost V 6 bases and J 3 bases; bases outside gene matches: 7. Germline CDR1 MDHEN, CDR2 SYDVKM. CDR3 in amino acids: CASRTGGLGDTEAFF. The CDR3 DNA reads TGTGCCAGCAGGACAGGGGGCCTTGGGGACACTGAAGCTTTCTTT.

This clone was observed once. The chain has TRBV28 and TRBJ2-7; D possibly corresponds to TRBD2 (6 bases). V dropped 10 bases and J dropped 5 bases, with 15 bases sitting between them. Germline V gene sequence: CDR1 MDHEN, CDR2 SYDVKM. The CDR3 runs to 12 residues. CDR3 coding DNA: TGTGCCACCCAGACGCCGGGGGACGAGCAGTACTTC. Translated: CATQTPGDEQYF.

The rearrangement links TRBV7-3 to TRBJ2-2, with D perhaps matching TRBD2 (5 bases). Germline CDR1 SGHTA, CDR2 FQGTGA. V was shortened by 1 base and J by 4 bases, with 10 bases between the two germline ends. This CDR3 has 15 residues. The CDR3 DNA reads as TGTGCCAGCAGCTTAAATGGAGGATTCACCGGGGAGCTGTTTTTT. Protein: CASSLNGGFTGELFF.

The rearrangement uses TRBV2 and TRBJ2-1; 8 positions match TRBD2. V lost 6 bases, J lost 14 bases, and 9 bases stayed unmatched. This CDR3 has 12 residues. CDR1 and CDR2 (germline): SNHLY, FYNNEI. CDR3 residues: CASSESGSDKFF. CDR3 bases: TGTGCCAGCAGCGAGAGCGGGAGCGATAAGTTCTTC.

The table lists this clone with a count of one. This chain joins TRBV4-1 and TRBJ2-2; TRBD1 is a possible D gene (5 bases). Germline V gene data show CDR1 as MGHRA and CDR2 as YSYEKL. The CDR3 runs 16 residues. V lost 6 bases to trimming and J lost 3 bases, with 17 bases between them. Written as DNA, the CDR3 is TGCGCCAGCAGTCTAACTATCAGGGCGGACACCGGGGAGCTGTTTTTT. Its protein product is CASSLTIRADTGELFF.

This sequence joins TRBV21-1 and TRBJ1-6. TRBV21-1 is a pseudogene locus. This CDR3 contains 16 residues. CDR3 sequence: CASSRAADGHDSPLHF. For the CDR3, the DNA is TGTGCCAGCAGTAGGGCGGCGGACGGTCACGATTCACCCCTCCACTTT.